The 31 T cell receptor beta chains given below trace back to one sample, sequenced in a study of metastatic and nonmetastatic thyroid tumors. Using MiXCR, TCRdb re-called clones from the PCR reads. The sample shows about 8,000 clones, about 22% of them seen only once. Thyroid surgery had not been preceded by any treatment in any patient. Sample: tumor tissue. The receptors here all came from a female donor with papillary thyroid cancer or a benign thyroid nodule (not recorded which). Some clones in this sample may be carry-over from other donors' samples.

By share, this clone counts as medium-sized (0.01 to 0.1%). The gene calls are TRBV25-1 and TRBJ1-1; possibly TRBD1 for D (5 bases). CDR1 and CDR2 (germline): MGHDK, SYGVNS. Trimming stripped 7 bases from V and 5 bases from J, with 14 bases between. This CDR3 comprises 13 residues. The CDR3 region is CASNLEGVTEAFF. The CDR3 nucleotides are TGTGCCAGCAATTTAGAAGGGGTTACTGAAGCTTTCTTT.

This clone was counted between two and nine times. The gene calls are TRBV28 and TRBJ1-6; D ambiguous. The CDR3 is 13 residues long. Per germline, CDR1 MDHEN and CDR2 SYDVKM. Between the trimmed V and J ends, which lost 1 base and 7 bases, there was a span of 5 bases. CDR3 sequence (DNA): TGTGCCAGCAGTTTATCCGGGAATTCACCCCTCCACTTT. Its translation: CASSLSGNSPLHF.

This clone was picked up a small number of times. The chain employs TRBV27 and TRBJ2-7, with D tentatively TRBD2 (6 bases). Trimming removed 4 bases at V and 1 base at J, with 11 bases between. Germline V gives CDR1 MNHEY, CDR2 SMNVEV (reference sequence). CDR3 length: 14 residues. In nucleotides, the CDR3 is TGTGCCAGCAGTTCCGGGACTCAATCCTACGAGCAGTACTTC. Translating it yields CASSSGTQSYEQYF.

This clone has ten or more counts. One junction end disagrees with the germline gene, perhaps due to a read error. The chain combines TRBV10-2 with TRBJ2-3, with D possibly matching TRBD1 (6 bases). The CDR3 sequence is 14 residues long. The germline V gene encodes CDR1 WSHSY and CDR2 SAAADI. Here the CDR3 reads CAGSETDRRDTQYF. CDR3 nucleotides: TGCGCCGGCAGTGAGACCGACAGGAGAGATACGCAGTATTTT.

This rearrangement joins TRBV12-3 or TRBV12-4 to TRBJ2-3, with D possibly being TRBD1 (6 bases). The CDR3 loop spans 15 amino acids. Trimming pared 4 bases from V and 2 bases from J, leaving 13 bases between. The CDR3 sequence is CASSYGQPFTDTQYF. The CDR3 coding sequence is TGTGCCAGCAGTTACGGACAGCCCTTCACAGATACGCAGTATTTT.

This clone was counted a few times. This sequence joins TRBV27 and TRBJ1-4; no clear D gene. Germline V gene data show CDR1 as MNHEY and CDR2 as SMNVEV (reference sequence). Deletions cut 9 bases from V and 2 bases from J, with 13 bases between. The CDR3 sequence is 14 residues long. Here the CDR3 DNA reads TGTGCCAGAGACATGGGTTGCACTAATGAAAAACTGTTTTTT. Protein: CARDMGCTNEKLFF. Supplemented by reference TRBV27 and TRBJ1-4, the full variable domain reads EAQVTQNPRYLITVTGKKLTVTCSQNMNHEYMSWYRQDPGLGLRQIYYSMNVEVTDKGDVPEGYKVSRKEKRNFPLILESPSPNQTSLYFCARDMGCTNEKLFFGSGTQLSVL.

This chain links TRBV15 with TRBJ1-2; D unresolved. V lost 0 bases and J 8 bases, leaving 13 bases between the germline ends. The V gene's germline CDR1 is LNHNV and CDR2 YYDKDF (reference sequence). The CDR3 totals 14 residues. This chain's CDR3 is CATSREVGVGGYTF. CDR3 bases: TGTGCCACCAGCAGAGAAGTTGGTGTGGGGGGCTACACCTTC. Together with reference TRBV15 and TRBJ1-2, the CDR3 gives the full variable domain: DAMVIQNPRYQVTQFGKPVTLSCSQTLNHNVMYWYQQKSSQAPKLLFHYYDKDFNNEADTPDNFQSRRPNTSFCFLDIRSPGLGDTAMYLCATSREVGVGGYTFGSGTRLTVV.

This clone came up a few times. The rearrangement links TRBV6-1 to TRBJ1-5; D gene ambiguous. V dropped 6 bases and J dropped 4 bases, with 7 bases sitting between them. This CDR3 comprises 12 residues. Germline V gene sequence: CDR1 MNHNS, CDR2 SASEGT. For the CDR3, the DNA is TGTGCCAGCAGGCCCCCAAATCAGCCCCAGCATTTT. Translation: CASRPPNQPQHF.

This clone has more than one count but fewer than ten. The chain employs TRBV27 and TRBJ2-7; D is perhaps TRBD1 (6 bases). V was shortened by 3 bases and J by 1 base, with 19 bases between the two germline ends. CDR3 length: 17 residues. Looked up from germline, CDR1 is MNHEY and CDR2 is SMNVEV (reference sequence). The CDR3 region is CASSFSHTGIVSYEQYF. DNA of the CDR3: TGTGCCAGCAGTTTTTCTCATACAGGGATAGTATCCTACGAGCAGTACTTC.

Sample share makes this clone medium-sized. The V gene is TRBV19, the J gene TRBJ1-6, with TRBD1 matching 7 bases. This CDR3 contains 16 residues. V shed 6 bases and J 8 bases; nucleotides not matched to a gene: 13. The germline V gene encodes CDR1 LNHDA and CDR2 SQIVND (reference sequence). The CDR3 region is CASREIGRGRDSPLHF. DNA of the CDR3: TGTGCCAGTAGGGAGATTGGAAGGGGGCGTGATTCACCCCTCCACTTT.

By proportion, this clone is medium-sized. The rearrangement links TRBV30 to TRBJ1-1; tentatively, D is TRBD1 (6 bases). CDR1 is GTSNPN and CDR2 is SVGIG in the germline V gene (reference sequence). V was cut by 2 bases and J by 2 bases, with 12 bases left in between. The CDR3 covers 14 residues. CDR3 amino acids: CAWSPSGANTEAFF. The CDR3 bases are TGTGCCTGGAGTCCCTCGGGGGCCAACACTGAAGCTTTCTTT.

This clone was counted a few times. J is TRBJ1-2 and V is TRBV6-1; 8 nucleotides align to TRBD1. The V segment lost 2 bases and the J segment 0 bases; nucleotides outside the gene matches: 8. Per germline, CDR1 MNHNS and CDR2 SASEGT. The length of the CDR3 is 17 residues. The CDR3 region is CASSETRTGLTNYGYTF. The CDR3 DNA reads TGTGCCAGCAGTGAAACGAGGACAGGGCTCACTAACTATGGCTACACCTTC.

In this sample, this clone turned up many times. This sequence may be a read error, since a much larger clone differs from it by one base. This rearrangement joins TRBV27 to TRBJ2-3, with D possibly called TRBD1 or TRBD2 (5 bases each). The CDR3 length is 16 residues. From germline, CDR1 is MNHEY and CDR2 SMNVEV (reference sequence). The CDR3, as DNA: TGTGCCAGCAGTTCTGACTATACCCTTAGCACAGGTACGCAGTATTTT. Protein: CASSSDYTLSTGTQYF.

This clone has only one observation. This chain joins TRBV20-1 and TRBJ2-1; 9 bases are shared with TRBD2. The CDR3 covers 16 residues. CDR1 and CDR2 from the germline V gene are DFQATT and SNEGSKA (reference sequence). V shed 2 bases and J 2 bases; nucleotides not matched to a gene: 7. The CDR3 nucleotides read TGCAGTGCTAGAACTATAGCGGGGGCCACCTACAATGAGCAGTTCTTC. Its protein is CSARTIAGATYNEQFF.

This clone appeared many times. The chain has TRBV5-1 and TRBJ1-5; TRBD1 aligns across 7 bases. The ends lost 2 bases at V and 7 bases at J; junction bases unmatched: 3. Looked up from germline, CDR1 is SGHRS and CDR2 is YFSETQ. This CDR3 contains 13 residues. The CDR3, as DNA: TGCGCCAGCAGCTTAGACAGGGAACAGCCCCAGCATTTT. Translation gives CASSLDREQPQHF. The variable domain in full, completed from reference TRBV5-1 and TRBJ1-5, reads KAGVTQTPRYLIKTRGQQVTLSCSPISGHRSVSWYQQTPGQGLQFLFEYFSETQRNKGNFPGRFSGRQFSNSRSEMNVSTLELGDSALYLCASSLDREQPQHFGDGTRLSIL.

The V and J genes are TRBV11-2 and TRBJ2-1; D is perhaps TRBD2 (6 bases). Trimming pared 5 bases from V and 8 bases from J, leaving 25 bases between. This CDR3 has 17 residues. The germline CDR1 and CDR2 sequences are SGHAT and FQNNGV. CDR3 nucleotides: TGTGCCAGCAGCGACGAGGCTAGCGTGGGGGGTGGGGATGAGCAGTTCTTC. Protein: CASSDEASVGGGDEQFF. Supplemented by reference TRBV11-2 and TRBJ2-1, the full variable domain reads EAGVAQSPRYKIIEKRQSVAFWCNPISGHATLYWYQQILGQGPKLLIQFQNNGVVDDSQLPKDRFSAERLKGVDSTLKIQPAKLEDSAVYLCASSDEASVGGGDEQFFGPGTRLTVL.

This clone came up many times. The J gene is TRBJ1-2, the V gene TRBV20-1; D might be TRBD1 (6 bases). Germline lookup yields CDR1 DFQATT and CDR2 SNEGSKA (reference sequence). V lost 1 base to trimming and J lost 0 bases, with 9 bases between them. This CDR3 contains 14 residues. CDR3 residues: CSARATGSNYGYTF. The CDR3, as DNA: TGCAGTGCTAGAGCGACAGGTTCTAACTATGGCTACACCTTC.

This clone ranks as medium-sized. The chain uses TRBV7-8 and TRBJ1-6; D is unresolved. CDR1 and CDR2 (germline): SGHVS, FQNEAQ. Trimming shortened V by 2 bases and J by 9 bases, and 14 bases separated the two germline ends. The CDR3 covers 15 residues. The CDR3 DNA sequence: TGTGCCAGCAGCTTAAGTCCGACCCTAGTTTCACCCCTCCACTTT. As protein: CASSLSPTLVSPLHF.

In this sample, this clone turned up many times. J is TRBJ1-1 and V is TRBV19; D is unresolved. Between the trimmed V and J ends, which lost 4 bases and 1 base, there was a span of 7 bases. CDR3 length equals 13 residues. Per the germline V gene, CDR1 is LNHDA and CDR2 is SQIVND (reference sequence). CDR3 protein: CASSRGPNTEAFF. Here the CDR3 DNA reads TGTGCCAGTAGTAGAGGGCCGAACACTGAAGCTTTCTTT. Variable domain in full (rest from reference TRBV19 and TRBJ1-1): DGGITQSPKYLFRKEGQNVTLSCEQNLNHDAMYWYRQDPGQGLRLIYYSQIVNDFQKGDIAEGYSVSREKKESFPLTVTSAQKNPTAFYLCASSRGPNTEAFFGQGTRLTVV.

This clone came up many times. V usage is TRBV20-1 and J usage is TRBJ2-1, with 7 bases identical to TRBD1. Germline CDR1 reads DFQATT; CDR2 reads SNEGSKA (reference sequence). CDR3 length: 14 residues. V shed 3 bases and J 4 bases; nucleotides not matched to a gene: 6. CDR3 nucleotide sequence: TGCAGTGCTAGGGGGGACAGAGTGTACAATGAGCAGTTCTTC. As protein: CSARGDRVYNEQFF.

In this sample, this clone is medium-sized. The CDR3: CASSLGGQGASPLHF. CDR3 sequence (DNA): TGTGCCAGCAGTTTAGGGGGACAGGGGGCTTCACCCCTCCACTTT. The rearrangement joins TRBV28 to TRBJ1-6, with TRBD1 identical over 12 bases. With V trimmed by 2 bases and J by 9 bases, 2 bases remained unmatched. Germline lookup yields CDR1 MDHEN and CDR2 SYDVKM. The CDR3 spans 15 residues.

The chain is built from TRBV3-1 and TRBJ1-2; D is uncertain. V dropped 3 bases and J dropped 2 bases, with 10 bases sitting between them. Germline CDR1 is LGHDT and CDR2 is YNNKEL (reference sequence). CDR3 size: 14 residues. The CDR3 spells CASSQFLGNYGYTF. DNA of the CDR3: TGTGCCAGCAGCCAGTTCTTAGGAAACTATGGCTACACCTTC.

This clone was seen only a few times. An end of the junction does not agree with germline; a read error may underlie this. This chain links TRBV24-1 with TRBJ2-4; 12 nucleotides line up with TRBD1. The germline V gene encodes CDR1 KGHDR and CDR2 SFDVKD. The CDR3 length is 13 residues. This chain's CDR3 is CATEGQGARELFF. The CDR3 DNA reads TGTGCCACCGAGGGACAGGGGGCTCGTGAGCTGTTCTTC.

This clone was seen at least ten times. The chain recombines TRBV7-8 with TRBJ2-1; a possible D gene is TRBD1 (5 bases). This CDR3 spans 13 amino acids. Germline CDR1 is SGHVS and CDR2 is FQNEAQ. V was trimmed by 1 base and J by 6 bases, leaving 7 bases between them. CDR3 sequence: CASSLGQSNEQFF. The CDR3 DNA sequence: TGTGCCAGCAGCTTAGGACAGTCCAATGAGCAGTTCTTC.

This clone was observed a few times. As DNA, the CDR3 is TGTGCCAGCAGTCCGGGGGGCGGGAGGAACTATGGCTACACCTTC. It specifies CASSPGGGRNYGYTF. The rearrangement uses TRBV28 and TRBJ1-2, with a tentative D call TRBD1 (6 bases). The germline V gene encodes CDR1 MDHEN and CDR2 SYDVKM. There are 15 residues in the CDR3. Between the trimmed V and J ends, which lost 5 bases and 2 bases, there was a span of 15 bases.

This CDR3 reads CAWSGQGATKRGQQYF. The CDR3 nucleotides are TGTGCCTGGAGTGGACAGGGGGCGACTAAACGGGGTCAGCAGTACTTC. This chain uses TRBV30 with TRBJ2-7; 10 nucleotides match TRBD1. The junction had 14 bases not matched to a gene; V was cut back by 1 base and J by 8 bases. Germline V lookup: CDR1 GTSNPN, CDR2 SVGIG (reference sequence). The CDR3 totals 16 residues.

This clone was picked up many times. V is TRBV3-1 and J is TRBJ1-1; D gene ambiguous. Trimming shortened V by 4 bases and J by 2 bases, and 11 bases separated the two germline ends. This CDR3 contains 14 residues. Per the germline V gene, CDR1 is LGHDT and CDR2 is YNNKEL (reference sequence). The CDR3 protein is CASSPGTSNTEAFF. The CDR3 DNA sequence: TGTGCCAGCAGCCCTGGAACAAGCAACACTGAAGCTTTCTTT.

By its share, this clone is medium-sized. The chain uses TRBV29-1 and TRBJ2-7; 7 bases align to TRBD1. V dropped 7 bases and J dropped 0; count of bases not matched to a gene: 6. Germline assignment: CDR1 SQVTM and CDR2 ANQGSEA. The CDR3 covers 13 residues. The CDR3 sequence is CSASGQPSYEQYF. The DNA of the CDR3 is TGCAGCGCCTCGGGACAGCCCTCCTACGAGCAGTACTTC.

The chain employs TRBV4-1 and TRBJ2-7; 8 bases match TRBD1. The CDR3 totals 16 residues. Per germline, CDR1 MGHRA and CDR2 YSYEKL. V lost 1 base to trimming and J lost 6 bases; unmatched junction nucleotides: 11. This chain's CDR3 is CASSQGGQALDFEQYF. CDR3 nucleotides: TGCGCCAGCAGCCAAGGGGGACAGGCCCTGGATTTCGAGCAGTACTTC.

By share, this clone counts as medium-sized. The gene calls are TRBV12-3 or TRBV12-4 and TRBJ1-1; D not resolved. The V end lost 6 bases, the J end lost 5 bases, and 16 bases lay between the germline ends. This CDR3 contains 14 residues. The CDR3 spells CASSFGPGWTEAFF. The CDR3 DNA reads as TGTGCCAGCAGCTTCGGCCCCGGGTGGACTGAAGCTTTCTTT.

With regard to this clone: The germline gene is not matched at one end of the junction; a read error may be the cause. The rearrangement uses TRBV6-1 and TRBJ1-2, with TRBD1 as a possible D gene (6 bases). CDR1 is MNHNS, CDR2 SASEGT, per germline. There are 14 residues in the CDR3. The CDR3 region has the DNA TGTGCCAGCAGTGAGGGGGACACTTATCATGTCTACACTTTC. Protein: CASSEGDTYHVYTF.